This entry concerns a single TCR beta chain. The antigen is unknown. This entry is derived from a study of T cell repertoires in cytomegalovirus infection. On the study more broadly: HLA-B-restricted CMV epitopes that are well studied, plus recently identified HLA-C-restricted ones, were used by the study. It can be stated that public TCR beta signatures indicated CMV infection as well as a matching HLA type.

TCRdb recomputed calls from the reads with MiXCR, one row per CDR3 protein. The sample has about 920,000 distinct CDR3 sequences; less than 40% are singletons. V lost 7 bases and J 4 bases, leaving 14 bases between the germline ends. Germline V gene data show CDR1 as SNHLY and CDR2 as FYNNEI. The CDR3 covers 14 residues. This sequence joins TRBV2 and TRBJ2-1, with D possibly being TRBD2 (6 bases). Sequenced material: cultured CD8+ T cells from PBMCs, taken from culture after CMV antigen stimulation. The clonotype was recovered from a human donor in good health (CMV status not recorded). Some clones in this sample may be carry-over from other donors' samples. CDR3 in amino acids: CASIRTTGYNEQFF. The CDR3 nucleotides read TGTGCCAGCATTAGGACTACAGGATACAATGAGCAGTTCTTC. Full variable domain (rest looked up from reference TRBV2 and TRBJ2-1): EPEVTQTPSHQVTQMGQEVILRCVPISNHLYFYWYRQILGQKVEFLVSFYNNEISEKSEIFDDQFSVERPDGSNFTLKIRSTKLEDSAMYFCASIRTTGYNEQFFGPGTRLTVL.